These 18 T cell receptor beta chains were sequenced from one sample in a study of blood T cells in healthy people across ages. The use of a sample-barcoded 5' primer and a J-beta primer mix characterized a second PCR of 7 to 11 cycles. Using its own MiXCR run on the 5' RACE reads, TCRdb lists one record per CDR3 protein. The sample lists more than 900,000 distinct CDR3 sequences, 20% to 25% seen once, with about 0.69% in the top ten. The sample was also linked to a second study, of T cells of mothers and their children.

The sample was blood. These TCRs come from a girl aged 2-15 years in good health.

Worth noting for this clonotype: A read error may account for a junction end that differs from germline. The rearrangement joins TRBV5-1 to TRBJ1-1; no clear D. CDR1 is SGHRS, CDR2 YFSETQ, per germline. The length of the CDR3 is 13 residues. Here the CDR3 reads CASSITATTAAFF. For the CDR3, the DNA is TGCGCCAGCAGCATAACAGCTACCACTGCAGCTTTCTTT.

The rearrangement joins TRBV28 to TRBJ2-5; 7 bases map to TRBD1. This CDR3 contains 15 residues. The V gene's germline CDR1 is MDHEN and CDR2 SYDVKM. Trimming at V came to 6 bases and at J to 5 bases, leaving 12 bases not matched to a gene. CDR3 region: CASRPRQGSGETQYF. CDR3 coding DNA: TGTGCCAGCAGACCCCGACAGGGTTCGGGGGAGACCCAGTACTTC.

This clonotype has only a few counts. The chain is built from TRBV28 and TRBJ2-4; D gene uncertain. Germline CDR1 reads MDHEN; CDR2 reads SYDVKM. V was cut by 9 bases and J by 1 base, with 13 bases left in between. This CDR3 is 14 amino acids long. The CDR3 DNA follows: TGTGCCAGTAACACACCACACGCCAAAAACATTCAGTACTTC. Translating it yields CASNTPHAKNIQYF.

This chain joins TRBV27 and TRBJ2-7; 8 positions agree with TRBD1. The CDR3 is 14 residues long. Germline CDR1 is MNHEY and CDR2 is SMNVEV (reference sequence). Trimming cost V 8 bases and J 1 base; bases outside gene matches: 7. CDR3 sequence: CASGIDRGSYEQYF. In nucleotides, the CDR3 is TGTGCCAGCGGGATTGACAGGGGTTCCTACGAGCAGTACTTC.

The rearrangement joins TRBV5-1 to TRBJ2-7; D possibly corresponds to TRBD2 (6 bases). TRBJ2-1 matches the DNA end more closely, so the J call is doubtful. Per the germline V gene, CDR1 is SGHRS and CDR2 is YFSETQ. This CDR3 spans 18 amino acids. The DNA of the CDR3 is TGCGCCAGCAGCTCCCAGGGAGCGGGCACAGCTCTTTATAGTGAGCAGTTCTTC. Amino acid sequence: CASSSQGAGTALYSEQFF.

The chain couples TRBV29-1 to TRBJ1-2; D is ambiguous. V was shortened by 0 bases and J by 2 bases, with 4 bases between the two germline ends. This CDR3 has 12 residues. Per the germline V gene, CDR1 is SQVTM and CDR2 is ANQGSEA. CDR3 in amino acids: CSVEDQNYGYTF. The CDR3 nucleotides read TGCAGCGTTGAAGACCAGAACTATGGCTACACCTTC.

The chain employs TRBV28 and TRBJ2-5, with a tentative D call TRBD2 (6 bases). The V gene's germline CDR1 is MDHEN and CDR2 SYDVKM. The CDR3 loop spans 12 amino acids. The germline V and J ends were trimmed by 5 bases and 11 bases, with 15 bases remaining between them. CDR3 coding DNA: TGTGCCAGCAGTCCCCCCGGGGGTCAGCAGTACTTC. Protein product: CASSPPGGQQYF.

This clonotype showed up many times. The chain joins TRBV6-4 to TRBJ2-6; D is unclear. V lost 6 bases to trimming and J lost 2 bases, with 8 bases between them. CDR3 length equals 14 residues. Germline values: CDR1 MRHNA, CDR2 SNTAGT. In DNA form, the CDR3 reads TGTGCCAGCAGCCTCAGCGCTGGGGCCAACGTCCTGACTTTC. It encodes CASSLSAGANVLTF.

On this clonotype itself: A read error may account for a junction end that differs from germline. This chain connects TRBV7-9 to TRBJ2-7; 7 bases are shared with TRBD2. Germline values: CDR1 SEHNR, CDR2 FQNEAQ (reference sequence). The CDR3 is 12 amino acids. The CDR3 loop reads CATSGDSYEQYF. The CDR3 nucleotides are TGTGCCACCAGCGGGGACTCCTACGAGCAGTACTTC.

The V gene is TRBV28, the J gene TRBJ2-1; D is uncertain. Trimming stripped 3 bases from V and 4 bases from J, with 13 bases between. Germline CDR1 is MDHEN and CDR2 is SYDVKM. CDR3 length: 15 amino acids. The CDR3 coding sequence is TGTGCCAGCAGTTTCGGAGTCCGACCATACAATGAGCAGTTCTTC. It encodes CASSFGVRPYNEQFF.

This rearrangement joins TRBV5-6 to TRBJ2-7; D not certain. V gave up 3 bases and J gave up 6 bases, with 7 bases separating them. The CDR3 has 11 residues. CDR1 is SGHDT and CDR2 is YYEEEE in the germline V gene. The CDR3 loop reads CASSSHSEQYF. In DNA form, the CDR3 reads TGTGCCAGCAGCTCCCACAGCGAGCAGTACTTC.

This chain uses TRBV7-2 with TRBJ2-5; TRBD1 is a possible D gene (6 bases). The CDR3 consists of 14 residues. Germline CDR1 reads SGHTA; CDR2 reads FQGNSA. V lost 3 bases and J 5 bases, leaving 13 bases between the germline ends. Here the CDR3 DNA reads TGTGCCAGCAGCTTTCGGACAGACCGGGAGACCCAGTACTTC. The encoded protein is CASSFRTDRETQYF.

This clonotype has a handful of counts. The J gene is TRBJ2-1, the V gene TRBV9; perhaps TRBD1 as D (6 bases). This CDR3 has 15 amino acids. Germline V gene sequence: CDR1 SGDLS, CDR2 YYNGEE. V shed 3 bases and J shed 1 base, with 11 bases lying between them. This CDR3 reads CASSALDRSYNEQFF. The CDR3 DNA is TGTGCCAGCAGCGCCTTGGACAGATCCTACAATGAGCAGTTCTTC.

This clonotype was seen a few times. This rearrangement joins TRBV20-1 to TRBJ2-5, with 7 bases lining up with TRBD1. The CDR3 has 13 residues. CDR1 is DFQATT and CDR2 is SNEGSKA in the germline V gene (reference sequence). The J segment lost 2 bases and the V segment lost 6 bases, leaving 6 bases of the junction unmatched. CDR3 sequence reads: CSAGQQGQETQYF. CDR3 bases: TGCAGTGCGGGACAGCAGGGACAAGAGACCCAGTACTTC.

Only a few counts were recorded for this clonotype. This chain uses TRBV5-1 with TRBJ2-1; D remains ambiguous. CDR3 length equals 13 residues. Germline CDR1 SGHRS, CDR2 YFSETQ. Trimming shortened V by 0 bases and J by 5 bases, and 6 bases separated the two germline ends. CDR3: CASSLESHNEQFF. CDR3 DNA: TGCGCCAGCAGCTTGGAATCCCACAATGAGCAGTTCTTC. Full variable domain (remainder filled in from reference TRBV5-1 and TRBJ2-1): KAGVTQTPRYLIKTRGQQVTLSCSPISGHRSVSWYQQTPGQGLQFLFEYFSETQRNKGNFPGRFSGRQFSNSRSEMNVSTLELGDSALYLCASSLESHNEQFFGPGTRLTVL.

In its sample, this clonotype was seen a few times. The CDR3 protein is CASSQGAQNYGYTF. CDR3 in DNA: TGTGCCAGCAGCCAGGGGGCACAGAACTATGGCTACACCTTC. The chain recombines TRBV3-1 with TRBJ1-2; D may be TRBD1 (6 bases). In germline, CDR1 is LGHDT, CDR2 YNNKEL (reference sequence). V lost 3 bases, J lost 2 bases, and 10 bases lay in between. The CDR3 has 14 residues.

At least ten counts were recorded for this clonotype. The V and J genes are TRBV12-3 or TRBV12-4 and TRBJ2-7, with 7 bases matching TRBD1. This CDR3 comprises 14 residues. V dropped 1 base and J dropped 0; count of bases not matched to a gene: 0. CDR3 region: CASSLGDSSYEQYF. CDR3 nucleotide sequence: TGTGCCAGCAGTTTAGGGGACAGCTCCTACGAGCAGTACTTC.

This clonotype was seen only a few times. V is TRBV4-1 and J is TRBJ2-7; tentative D call: TRBD2 (5 bases). Germline-derived CDR1 and CDR2 are MGHRA and YSYEKL. The ends were cut back, 0 bases at V and 4 bases at J, with 13 bases in the middle. The CDR3 sequence is 15 residues long. The CDR3 is CASSQDIAGEYEQYF. The CDR3 DNA follows: TGCGCCAGCAGCCAAGATATCGCGGGCGAGTACGAGCAGTACTTC.